Below, 32 T cell receptor beta chains from the same sample are listed, as sequenced in a study of CXCR3-negative and CXCR3-positive naive CD8 T cells. Study-wide points: More hydrophobic TRB CDR3s occurred in CXCR3-positive than in CXCR3-negative naive cells.

5' RACE with UMI labels generated the TRB cDNA libraries. TCRdb reprocessed the 5' RACE reads and keeps a single row for each CDR3 protein, giving no DNA. The clone table shows 6,000 or so distinct CDR3 sequences, with the ten largest holding around 1.7%. The antigens these receptors bind are not known. The sequenced sample was naive CXCR3+ CD8+ T cells from blood. Subset denoted: CD45RO-CCR7+CD27+CD95- naive CD8+ T cells expressing CXCR3 (TNR3+). These TCRs come from a human donor in good health. Some clones in this sample may be carry-over from other donors' samples.

This rearrangement joins TRBV7-9 to TRBJ2-7; lacking DNA, the TRBD2 call made by TCRdb goes unchecked. The CDR3 covers 17 residues. Per the germline V gene, CDR1 is SEHNR and CDR2 is FQNEAQ (reference sequence). The CDR3 spells CASSPGPYTPPSYEQYF.

This clonotype is classed as medium-sized (0.01 to 0.1%) by frequency. The genes are TRBV15 and TRBJ1-1. Looked up from germline, CDR1 is LNHNV and CDR2 is YYDKDF (reference sequence). CDR3 length: 15 residues. The CDR3 sequence is CATSRDSQQNTEAFF.

V usage is TRBV7-9 and J usage is TRBJ2-2; absent DNA, TCRdb's TRBD2 call cannot be checked. CDR1 SEHNR and CDR2 FQNEAQ come from the germline V gene (reference sequence). The CDR3 loop spans 16 amino acids. The CDR3 sequence is CASSPEEGWKSGELFF.

This clonotype is deemed large (0.1 to 1%) by its frequency. The gene calls are TRBV3-1 and TRBJ1-1; without DNA, the TCRdb call of TRBD1 cannot be checked. The germline CDR1 and CDR2 sequences are LGHDT and YNNKEL (reference sequence). The CDR3 runs to 14 residues. CDR3 in amino acids: CASSQGQHNTEAFF.

In terms of frequency, this clonotype is medium-sized. The J gene is TRBJ1-1, the V gene TRBV29-1; as DNA is missing, the TRBD1 call by TCRdb cannot be tested. The CDR3 extends over 13 amino acids. Germline V gives CDR1 SQVTM, CDR2 ANQGSEA. The CDR3 sequence is CSVDRDGNTEAFF.

This clonotype is identified as medium-sized from frequency. This chain links TRBV20-1 with TRBJ1-1; lacking DNA, the TRBD1 call made by TCRdb goes unchecked. The CDR3 has 14 amino acids. Germline V gives CDR1 DFQATT, CDR2 SNEGSKA (reference sequence). This CDR3 reads CSARVQELNTEAFF.

The rearrangement uses TRBV20-1 and TRBJ2-3; absent DNA, TCRdb's TRBD1 call cannot be checked. This CDR3 comprises 15 residues. Looked up from germline, CDR1 is DFQATT and CDR2 is SNEGSKA (reference sequence). CDR3 loop: CSAIIRGARTDTQYF.

The chain recombines TRBV21-1 with TRBJ2-1; TCRdb reports TRBD2, a call that lacks DNA to check it against. TRBV21-1 is a recognized pseudogene. The CDR3 sequence is 17 residues long. The CDR3 is CASSKAPQREVNNEQFF.

Frequency places this clonotype as medium-sized. The chain employs TRBV12-5 and TRBJ1-5; as DNA is missing, the TRBD1 call by TCRdb cannot be tested. The CDR3 totals 18 residues. Germline CDR1 and CDR2: LGHNT and FRNRAP. CDR3 residues: CASGSTPGRGILNQPQHF.

The V and J genes are TRBV18 and TRBJ2-7; TCRdb reports TRBD1, a call that lacks DNA to check it against. CDR3 length equals 15 residues. CDR1 is KGHSH, CDR2 LQKENI, per germline. CDR3 protein: CASSPLAARGYEQYF. The full variable domain, completed using reference TRBV18 and TRBJ2-7, is NAGVMQNPRHLVRRRGQEARLRCSPMKGHSHVYWYRQLPEEGLKFMVYLQKENIIDESGMPKERFSAEFPKEGPSILRIQQVVRGDSAAYFCASSPLAARGYEQYFGPGTRLTVT.

The V call is TRBV20-1, the J call TRBJ2-2; TCRdb names TRBD1, which stays unverified in the absence of DNA. CDR1 and CDR2 from the germline V gene are DFQATT and SNEGSKA (reference sequence). The CDR3 contains 17 residues. CDR3 in amino acids: CSALDVDRGENTGELFF.

The V and J genes are TRBV5-4 and TRBJ2-1; without DNA, the TCRdb call of TRBD1 cannot be checked. This CDR3 comprises 16 residues. In germline, CDR1 is SGHNT, CDR2 YYREEE (reference sequence). This chain's CDR3 is CASSPTTGTGDNEQFF.

V gene TRBV23-1 combines with J gene TRBJ1-5; TCRdb names TRBD1, which stays unverified in the absence of DNA. TRBV23-1 is an ORF, with its function uncertain. This CDR3 has 16 residues. CDR3 loop: CASRYPSDTGQQPQHF.

The rearrangement uses TRBV25-1 and TRBJ1-1; with no DNA, the TCRdb D assignment of TRBD1 cannot be verified. The germline gives CDR1 MGHDK, CDR2 SYGVNS. CDR3 length: 15 amino acids. CDR3 in amino acids: CASSEIQGARTEAFF.

The chain joins TRBV29-1 to TRBJ2-7; TCRdb selects TRBD1, and the lack of DNA leaves this call unchecked. The germline CDR1 and CDR2 sequences are SQVTM and ANQGSEA. There are 11 residues in the CDR3. CDR3 loop: CSVLLGGEQYF.

This clonotype counts as medium-sized (0.01 to 0.1%) by frequency. V usage is TRBV25-1 and J usage is TRBJ2-1; TCRdb's assignment of TRBD1 cannot be checked, as there is no DNA. Germline CDR1 is MGHDK and CDR2 is SYGVNS. This CDR3 comprises 12 residues. The CDR3 loop reads CASSEGGNEQFF.

The chain is built from TRBV7-8 and TRBJ1-2; TCRdb reports TRBD1, a call that lacks DNA to check it against. The CDR3 contains 13 residues. Germline assignment: CDR1 SGHVS and CDR2 FQNEAQ. CDR3 region: CASSLGSGGGYTF.

The V call is TRBV12-3 or TRBV12-4, the J call TRBJ2-5; TCRdb proposes TRBD1, but this gene call is untestable without DNA. There are 14 residues in the CDR3. This CDR3 is CASTNEVGEETQYF.

The chain employs TRBV7-9 and TRBJ2-3. The CDR3 length is 15 residues. Per germline, CDR1 SEHNR and CDR2 FQNEAQ (reference sequence). The CDR3 reads CASSLSGSSSDTQYF.

The V gene is TRBV9, the J gene TRBJ1-1; without DNA, the TCRdb call of TRBD1 cannot be checked. The length of the CDR3 is 15 residues. Germline V gene data show CDR1 as SGDLS and CDR2 as YYNGEE. CDR3 protein: CASSVWPGANTEAFF.

V usage is TRBV12-3 or TRBV12-4 and J usage is TRBJ2-3; TCRdb's D call, TRBD1, is unchecked because there is no DNA. This CDR3 comprises 14 residues. The CDR3 protein is CASSQDRVEDTQYF.

The rearrangement uses TRBV5-1 and TRBJ2-1; the D call from TCRdb, TRBD2, cannot be confirmed without DNA. Per the germline V gene, CDR1 is SGHRS and CDR2 is YFSETQ. The CDR3 loop spans 12 amino acids. The CDR3 reads CASSLGLVEQFF.

According to its frequency, this clonotype is medium-sized. The rearrangement uses TRBV20-1 and TRBJ2-1; TCRdb selects TRBD2, and the lack of DNA leaves this call unchecked. The CDR3 has 16 amino acids. Per the germline V gene, CDR1 is DFQATT and CDR2 is SNEGSKA (reference sequence). This CDR3 is CSARNSPGISYNEQFF.

V and J are TRBV7-2 and TRBJ2-5; absent DNA, TCRdb's TRBD1 call cannot be checked. Germline V lookup: CDR1 SGHTA, CDR2 FQGNSA. The CDR3 contains 15 residues. The CDR3 reads CASSSSGGYQETQYF.

This clonotype is classed as medium-sized by frequency. V and J are TRBV29-1 and TRBJ2-5. CDR1 SQVTM and CDR2 ANQGSEA come from the germline V gene. The CDR3 runs to 14 residues. The CDR3 loop is CSVELPGLGETQYF.

This chain joins TRBV5-1 and TRBJ2-1; without DNA, the TCRdb call of TRBD1 cannot be checked. In germline, CDR1 is SGHRS, CDR2 YFSETQ. The CDR3 is made up of 15 amino acids. CDR3 sequence reads: CASSARDRGDNEQFF. Combining the CDR3 with reference TRBV5-1 and TRBJ2-1 gives the whole variable domain KAGVTQTPRYLIKTRGQQVTLSCSPISGHRSVSWYQQTPGQGLQFLFEYFSETQRNKGNFPGRFSGRQFSNSRSEMNVSTLELGDSALYLCASSARDRGDNEQFFGPGTRLTVL.

The chain joins TRBV2 to TRBJ1-2; TCRdb lists TRBD1, though no DNA is available to test this call. From germline, CDR1 is SNHLY and CDR2 FYNNEI. CDR3 size: 12 residues. The CDR3 loop reads CASSQGDYGYTF.

The chain has TRBV7-3 and TRBJ1-1. Germline-derived CDR1 and CDR2 are SGHTA and FQGTGA. The CDR3 consists of 13 residues. The CDR3 region is CASSLVHPTEAFF.

This clonotype is labeled medium-sized based on frequency. The chain joins TRBV27 to TRBJ2-1; the TCRdb D gene call, TRBD2, has no DNA to confirm it. The CDR3 length is 14 residues. CDR1 and CDR2 (germline): MNHEY, SMNVEV (reference sequence). This chain's CDR3 is CASSIAGFYNEQFF.

According to its frequency, this clonotype is medium-sized. The CDR3 sequence: CASSQPREGLRSPLHF. This rearrangement joins TRBV3-1 to TRBJ1-6. The V gene's germline CDR1 is LGHDT and CDR2 YNNKEL (reference sequence). This CDR3 spans 16 amino acids.

This sequence joins TRBV12-3 or TRBV12-4 and TRBJ1-1. There are 11 residues in the CDR3. This CDR3 reads CASSLGLEAFF.

V and J are TRBV7-9 and TRBJ1-1; the D gene TCRdb calls, TRBD1, cannot be checked with no DNA. The germline CDR1 and CDR2 sequences are SEHNR and FQNEAQ (reference sequence). The CDR3 consists of 15 residues. The CDR3 protein is CASSRPGTRNTEAFF.